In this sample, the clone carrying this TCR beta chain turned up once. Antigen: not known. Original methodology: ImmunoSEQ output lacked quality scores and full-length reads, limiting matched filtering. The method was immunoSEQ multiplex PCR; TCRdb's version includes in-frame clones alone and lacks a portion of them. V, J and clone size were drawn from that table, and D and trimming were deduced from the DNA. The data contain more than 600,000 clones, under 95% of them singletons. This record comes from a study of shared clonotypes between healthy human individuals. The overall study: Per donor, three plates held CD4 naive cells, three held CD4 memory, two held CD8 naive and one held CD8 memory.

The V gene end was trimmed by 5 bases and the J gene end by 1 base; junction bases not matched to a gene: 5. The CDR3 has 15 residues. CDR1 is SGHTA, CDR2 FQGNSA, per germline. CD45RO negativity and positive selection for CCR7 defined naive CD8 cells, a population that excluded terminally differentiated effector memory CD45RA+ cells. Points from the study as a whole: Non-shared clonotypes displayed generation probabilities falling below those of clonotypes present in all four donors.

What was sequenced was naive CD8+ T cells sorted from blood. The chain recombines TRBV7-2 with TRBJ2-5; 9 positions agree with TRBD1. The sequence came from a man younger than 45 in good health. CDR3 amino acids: CASSQDRGIQETQYF. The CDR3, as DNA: TGTGCCAGCAGCCAAGACAGGGGGATCCAAGAGACCCAGTACTTC.